This section outlines one T cell receptor beta chain sequence together with its context. Germline trimming cut 7 bases from V and 6 bases from J; bases unmatched to any gene: 16. Germline V gene lookup returns CDR1 SGHRS and CDR2 YFSETQ. CDR3 length equals 15 residues. The data were obtained in a study of early T cells in non-severe SARS-CoV-2 infection. Researchers tagged individual cDNA molecules with unique molecular identifiers. One entry per CDR3 protein, called by TCRdb with MiXCR from the 5' RACE reads. The sample has fewer than 85,000 distinct CDR3 sequences; roughly a sixth are singletons. The sequencing sample was made of whole blood. The clonotype was recovered from an adult who was a healthcare worker with PCR-confirmed SARS-CoV-2 infection or an uninfected control (not recorded which). V and J are TRBV5-1 and TRBJ2-7; 7 nucleotides line up with TRBD2. Written as DNA, the CDR3 is TGCGCCAGCTCCAGCGAGGCGGGAGTGGTCCCCGAGCAGTACTTC. Translation gives CASSSEAGVVPEQYF.